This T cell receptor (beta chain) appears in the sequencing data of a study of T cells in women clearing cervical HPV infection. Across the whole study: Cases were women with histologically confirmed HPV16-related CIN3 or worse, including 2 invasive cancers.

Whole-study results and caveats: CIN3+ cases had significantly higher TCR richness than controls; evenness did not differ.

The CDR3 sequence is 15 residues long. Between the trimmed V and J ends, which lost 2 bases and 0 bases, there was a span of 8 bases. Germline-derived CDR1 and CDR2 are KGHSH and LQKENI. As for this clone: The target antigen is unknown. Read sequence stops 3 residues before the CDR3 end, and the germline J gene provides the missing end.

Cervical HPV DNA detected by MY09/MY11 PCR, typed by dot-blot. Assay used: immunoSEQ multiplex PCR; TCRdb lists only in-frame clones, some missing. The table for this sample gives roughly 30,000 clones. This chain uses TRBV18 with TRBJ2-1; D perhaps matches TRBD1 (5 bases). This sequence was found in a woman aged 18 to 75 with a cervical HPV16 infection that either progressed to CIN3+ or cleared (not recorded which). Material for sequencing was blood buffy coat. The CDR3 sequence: CASSPDSSSYNEQFF. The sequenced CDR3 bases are TGTGCCAGCTCACCAGACAGCAGCTCCTACAATGAG.